The 3 T cell receptor beta chains below come from one sample, sequenced in a study of CD8 T cells in Susac syndrome. The RNA, about 0.45 to 1 ug, was put through reverse transcription using random hexamers. TCRdb used MiXCR to reprocess the immunoSEQ multiplex PCR reads, holding one entry per CDR3 protein. The sample includes roughly 250,000 distinct CDR3 sequences, about 96% of them seen just once. Sample: CD4+ T cells from PBMCs. The receptors were sampled from a human donor with Susac syndrome.

The chain has TRBV20-1 and TRBJ2-7, with 11 bases that match TRBD2. The CDR3 extends over 16 amino acids. V lost 3 bases and J lost 3; bases outside the gene matches: 10. Germline values: CDR1 DFQATT, CDR2 SNEGSKA (reference sequence). CDR3 DNA: TGCAGTGCTAGTAGGGTAGCGGGAGGGCCGGGCTACGAGCAGTACTTC. Encoded protein: CSASRVAGGPGYEQYF.

V usage is TRBV15 and J usage is TRBJ1-5; 9 bases line up with TRBD1. Trimming cost V 3 bases and J 7 bases; bases outside gene matches: 4. The CDR3 runs to 14 residues. The germline gives CDR1 LNHNV, CDR2 YYDKDF (reference sequence). CDR3 residues: CATSRGQGSQPQHF. The CDR3, as DNA: TGTGCCACCAGCAGGGGACAGGGCAGCCAGCCCCAGCATTTT.

V and J are TRBV29-1 and TRBJ2-7; 8 nucleotides match TRBD2. With V trimmed by 7 bases and J by 0 bases, 5 bases remained unmatched. The CDR3 covers 13 residues. From germline, CDR1 is SQVTM and CDR2 ANQGSEA. In DNA, the CDR3 is TGCAGCGCCCGGGGGGGACCCTCCTACGAGCAGTACTTC. Its protein product is CSARGGPSYEQYF.